These T cell receptor beta chains were read from a single sample in a study of T cells in Graves' hyperthyroidism and ophthalmopathy. TCRdb ran MiXCR on the multiplex PCR reads and lists one entry per CDR3 protein. In the table there are 350,000 or so distinct CDR3 sequences, roughly a fifth of which are singletons. The sequenced sample was blood. The receptor set was obtained from a woman in her 50s with Graves' hyperthyroidism. Each CDR3 is given with its conserved first and last residue. A clone size is listed for some rows: how often the clone was seen (once, few, many), or a class if it is expanded.

clone_size: NA; j_call: TRBJ2-2; v_call: TRBV7-2; cdr3_aa: CASSYPGQGFTGELFF
clone_size: many; j_call: TRBJ2-1; v_call: TRBV2; cdr3_aa: CASGVLNEQFF
clone_size: many; j_call: TRBJ2-1; v_call: TRBV20-1; cdr3_aa: CSAKRHGDEQFF
clone_size: many; j_call: TRBJ2-1; v_call: TRBV7-9; cdr3_aa: CASSLLLNTGRNEQFF
clone_size: few; j_call: TRBJ1-1; v_call: TRBV28; cdr3_aa: CASSHGGAGITEAFF
clone_size: many; j_call: TRBJ2-2; v_call: TRBV28; cdr3_aa: CASSLTGQGYTGELFF
clone_size: NA; j_call: TRBJ2-3; v_call: TRBV19; cdr3_aa: CASSKTAPGGTDTQYF
clone_size: many; j_call: TRBJ1-6; v_call: TRBV5-5; cdr3_aa: CASSPVGRGGSPLHF
clone_size: NA; j_call: TRBJ2-1; v_call: TRBV28; cdr3_aa: CASSLLLTSGKYNEQFF
clone_size: once; j_call: TRBJ2-7; v_call: TRBV7-2; cdr3_aa: CASSLETTSGRGQYF
clone_size: many; j_call: TRBJ2-1; v_call: TRBV20-1; cdr3_aa: CSANRVVYNEQFF
clone_size: few; j_call: TRBJ1-2; v_call: TRBV20-1; cdr3_aa: CSAPGGAGINYGYTF
clone_size: many; j_call: TRBJ1-2; v_call: TRBV30; cdr3_aa: CAWTPVRGGYTF
clone_size: many; j_call: TRBJ2-5; v_call: TRBV6-2/TRBV6-3; cdr3_aa: CASSNPGHQGRGTQYF
clone_size: few; j_call: TRBJ2-1; v_call: TRBV12-5; cdr3_aa: CASGSGGGSYNEQFF
clone_size: NA; j_call: TRBJ2-2; v_call: TRBV10-3; cdr3_aa: CAIKEHRGRAGELFF